These 22 T cell receptor beta chains originate from one sample sequenced in a study of OX40 agonist ivuxolimab in advanced cancers. The table came from immunoSEQ multiplex PCR; TCRdb's copy has only in-frame clones and leaves some out. The top ten hold approximately 30% of the sample, which has about 10,000 clones, roughly 71% seen once. Specimen: CD4+ or CD8+ T cells sorted from blood, collected in a trial of the OX40 agonist ivuxolimab. The source is an adult with an advanced solid tumor such as melanoma, head and neck, liver or kidney cancer.

The table lists this clone with a count of one. V is TRBV9 and J is TRBJ1-1; D unclear. CDR1 is SGDLS and CDR2 is YYNGEE in the germline V gene. V lost 0 bases, J lost 1 base, and 4 bases lay in between. This CDR3 spans 13 amino acids. CDR3 coding DNA: TGTGCCAGCAGCGTAGTCTGGAACACTGAAGCTTTCTTT. This codes for CASSVVWNTEAFF. The full variable domain, in which reference TRBV9 and TRBJ1-1 provide the parts outside the CDR3, is DSGVTQTPKHLITATGQRVTLRCSPRSGDLSVYWYQQSLDQGLQFLIQYYNGEERAKGNILERFSAQQFPDLHSELNLSSLELGDSALYFCASSVVWNTEAFFGQGTRLTVV.

This sequence joins TRBV27 and TRBJ2-2; D not certain. The CDR3 has 14 amino acids. Per germline, CDR1 MNHEY and CDR2 SMNVEV (reference sequence). V was clipped by 5 bases and J by 0 bases, with 7 bases between them. CDR3: CASSKDTNTGELFF. In DNA, the CDR3 is TGTGCCAGCAGTAAAGACACGAACACCGGGGAGCTGTTTTTT.

This clone appeared a single time. The V and J genes are TRBV11-2 and TRBJ1-2; TRBD1 might be the D (6 bases). This CDR3 spans 19 amino acids. Germline V lookup: CDR1 SGHAT, CDR2 FQNNGV. V lost 0 bases and J lost 0, with 20 bases in between. CDR3 coding DNA: TGTGCCAGCAGCTTAGATCTTAGGAGCCCAGGGGACCCTAACTATGGCTACACCTTC. This gives the protein CASSLDLRSPGDPNYGYTF.

This sequence joins TRBV28 and TRBJ2-7; TRBD1 matches at 7 bases. Germline lookup yields CDR1 MDHEN and CDR2 SYDVKM. This CDR3 comprises 11 residues. V lost 11 bases, J lost 5 bases, and 6 bases stayed unmatched. The CDR3 DNA reads TGTGCCTCAACAGGGGCTCACGAGCAGTACTTC. Its protein is CASTGAHEQYF. Based on the CDR3 plus reference TRBV28 and TRBJ2-7, the full variable domain is DVKVTQSSRYLVKRTGEKVFLECVQDMDHENMFWYRQDPGLGLRLIYFSYDVKMKEKGDIPEGYSVSREKKERFSLILESASTNQTSMYLCASTGAHEQYFGPGTRLTVT.

The chain links TRBV5-4 to TRBJ2-7; the D gene could be TRBD1 or TRBD2 (5 bases each). Germline-derived CDR1 and CDR2 are SGHNT and YYREEE (reference sequence). The V end lost 4 bases, the J end lost 2 bases, and 16 bases lay between the germline ends. This CDR3 region has 15 residues. The CDR3 nucleotides are TGTGCCAGCAGCCTGGAACCGGGGCCGACCTACGAGCAGTACTTC. Translated: CASSLEPGPTYEQYF.

The chain joins TRBV27 to TRBJ2-7, with D maybe TRBD1 (6 bases). CDR3 length equals 14 residues. Germline CDR1 reads MNHEY; CDR2 reads SMNVEV (reference sequence). Trimming shortened V by 2 bases and J by 2 bases, and 10 bases separated the two germline ends. The CDR3 DNA reads TGTGCCAGCAGTTTAAGGGGGACCCCCTACGAGCAGTACTTC. Translation: CASSLRGTPYEQYF.

V is TRBV6-5 and J is TRBJ2-7; 10 nucleotides line up with TRBD2. The germline CDR1 and CDR2 sequences are MNHEY and SVGAGI. CDR3 length equals 14 residues. J lost 7 bases, V lost 4 bases, and 7 bases had no gene match. For the CDR3, the DNA is TGTGCCAGCAGTTCGAGCGGGGGGGCCCGTGAGCAGTACTTC. It yields the protein CASSSSGGAREQYF.

A few counts support this clone. The rearrangement uses TRBV19 and TRBJ2-1; D possibly corresponds to TRBD1 (6 bases). This CDR3 contains 13 residues. Trimming took off 3 bases at V and 10 bases at J, with 13 bases between the two ends. Germline V CDR1 and CDR2: LNHDA, SQIVND (reference sequence). This chain's CDR3 is CASSISRGREQFF. CDR3 bases: TGTGCCAGTAGTATCTCCAGGGGACGCGAGCAGTTCTTC.

The rearrangement uses TRBV9 and TRBJ2-1, with 15 bases that match TRBD2. V shed 3 bases, J shed 8 bases, and the junction held 3 bases outside the gene matches. Germline V gives CDR1 SGDLS, CDR2 YYNGEE. There are 15 residues in the CDR3. CDR3 DNA sequence: TGTGCCAGCAGCGCTGGACTAGCGGGAGGGGATGAGCAGTTCTTC. Amino acids: CASSAGLAGGDEQFF.

The chain is built from TRBV4-1 and TRBJ2-3; 9 bases map to TRBD2. V lost 1 base and J lost 7; bases outside the gene matches: 6. This CDR3 spans 15 amino acids. In germline, CDR1 is MGHRA, CDR2 YSYEKL. The CDR3, as DNA: TGCGCCAGCAGCCAAGTTCTAGCGGGATCAAATACGCAGTATTTT. Its protein is CASSQVLAGSNTQYF.

A few counts support this clone. This chain's CDR3 is CASSYRQGQDEQFF. CDR3 sequence (DNA): TGTGCCAGCAGTTACAGACAGGGGCAGGATGAGCAGTTCTTC. The chain is built from TRBV27 and TRBJ2-1; TRBD1 aligns across 8 bases. Germline trimming cut 4 bases from V and 8 bases from J; bases unmatched to any gene: 7. Germline V lookup: CDR1 MNHEY, CDR2 SMNVEV (reference sequence). This CDR3 has 14 residues.

This clone has just a few counts. The chain has TRBV27 and TRBJ2-1, with D possibly called TRBD1 or TRBD2 (5 bases each). Between the trimmed V and J ends, which lost 2 bases and 3 bases, there was a span of 8 bases. The germline gives CDR1 MNHEY, CDR2 SMNVEV (reference sequence). CDR3 size: 14 residues. In DNA, the CDR3 is TGTGCCAGCAGTTTACAGGGAGACTACAATGAGCAGTTCTTC. This translates into CASSLQGDYNEQFF.

This sequence joins TRBV19 and TRBJ2-7; perhaps TRBD2 as D (6 bases). Germline CDR1 and CDR2: LNHDA and SQIVND (reference sequence). The length of the CDR3 is 13 residues. Between the trimmed V and J ends, which lost 3 bases and 3 bases, there was a span of 9 bases. The CDR3 spells CASSMFGGYEQYF. CDR3 coding DNA: TGTGCCAGTAGTATGTTCGGGGGCTACGAGCAGTACTTC.

V usage is TRBV27 and J usage is TRBJ1-5; D is unclear. Germline CDR1 MNHEY, CDR2 SMNVEV (reference sequence). Trimming removed 3 bases from V and 2 bases from J, with 11 bases in between. CDR3 length: 15 residues. The DNA for the CDR3 is TGTGCCAGCAGTTTGCACGGACGGGGCAATCAGCCCCAGCATTTT. Translated: CASSLHGRGNQPQHF.

This clone was counted only a few times. The DNA is omitted, as the CDR3 cannot be located on it reliably, and the CDR3 follows TCRdb's listing. The CDR3 is CASSKGVAGGTEAFF. The chain uses TRBV21-1 and TRBJ1-1; the D call TRBD1 from the table was never checked on the DNA. TRBV21-1 represents a pseudogene. The CDR3 spans 15 amino acids, including both terminal residues.

The chain recombines TRBV19 with TRBJ2-1, with unresolved D. The CDR3 runs to 12 residues. Germline CDR1 LNHDA, CDR2 SQIVND (reference sequence). Trimming took 7 bases from V and 0 from J, leaving 4 bases between them. This chain's CDR3 is CASTSSYNEQFF. The DNA of the CDR3 is TGTGCCAGTACAAGCTCCTACAATGAGCAGTTCTTC.

This chain uses TRBV6-6 with TRBJ2-3; 7 positions agree with TRBD2. The CDR3 runs to 14 residues. Germline V gene sequence: CDR1 MNHNY, CDR2 SVGAGI (reference sequence). V lost 7 bases, J lost 2 bases, and 6 bases stayed unmatched. The chain's CDR3 is CASTASGPTDTQYF. Here the CDR3 DNA reads TGTGCCAGCACGGCTAGCGGTCCCACAGATACGCAGTATTTT.

This chain connects TRBV5-4 to TRBJ1-3; D remains unclear. V shed 0 bases and J shed 0 bases, with 7 bases lying between them. Looked up from germline, CDR1 is SGHNT and CDR2 is YYREEE (reference sequence). This CDR3 is 15 amino acids long. CDR3: CASSLGPTSGNTIYF. The CDR3 nucleotides are TGTGCCAGCAGCTTGGGACCGACCTCTGGAAACACCATATATTTT.

This clone showed up just once. V is TRBV7-9 and J is TRBJ2-7; D uncertain. Trimming shortened V by 5 bases and J by 3 bases, and 11 bases separated the two germline ends. Germline-derived CDR1 and CDR2 are SEHNR and FQNEAQ (reference sequence). The CDR3 is made up of 13 amino acids. CDR3 protein: CASSGEVYYEQYF. The CDR3 nucleotides are TGTGCCAGCAGCGGCGAGGTCTACTACGAGCAGTACTTC.

The sample holds one count of this clone. This rearrangement joins TRBV5-6 to TRBJ2-7; 9 bases line up with TRBD2. The CDR3 extends over 15 amino acids. The V gene's germline CDR1 is SGHDT and CDR2 YYEEEE. J was trimmed by 4 bases and V by 3 bases; bases with no gene match: 8. As DNA, the CDR3 is TGTGCCAGCAGCTCAGGCGGGAGGGCCGGGTACGAGCAGTACTTC. It specifies CASSSGGRAGYEQYF. The full variable domain, completed using reference TRBV5-6 and TRBJ2-7, is DAGVTQSPTHLIKTRGQQVTLRCSPKSGHDTVSWYQQALGQGPQFIFQYYEEEERQRGNFPDRFSGHQFPNYSSELNVNALLLGDSALYLCASSSGGRAGYEQYFGPGTRLTVT.

The J gene is TRBJ2-5, the V gene TRBV29-1, with a possible D match to TRBD2 (6 bases). This CDR3 has 12 residues. Per germline, CDR1 SQVTM and CDR2 ANQGSEA. V lost 7 bases, J lost 3 bases, and 12 bases lay in between. CDR3 coding DNA: TGCAGCGGCGGGGTCCCCAAAGAGACCCAGTACTTC. It encodes CSGGVPKETQYF.

On this clone itself: The sample carries other DNA sequences with the same CDR3. The chain carries TRBV4-2 and TRBJ1-2, with D possibly being TRBD1 (5 bases). V shed 0 bases and J shed 2 bases, with 10 bases lying between them. Germline V gene sequence: CDR1 LGHNA, CDR2 YNFKEQ. The CDR3 extends over 15 amino acids. The CDR3 sequence is CASSQDRGDNYGYTF. The CDR3 bases are TGTGCCAGCAGCCAAGATCGGGGGGACAACTATGGCTACACCTTC.